This paragraph reports one TCR beta chain. TCRdb's table, derived via immunoSEQ multiplex PCR, lists solely in-frame clones and lacks some. Here the sample spans about 50,000 clones, 75% to 90% being singletons. The data derive from a study of CD4+ T cells in melanoma. Germline V gene lookup returns CDR1 SGHTA and CDR2 FQGNSA. With 2 bases removed from V and 4 bases from J, the gap between germline ends came to 15 bases. The CDR3 runs 17 residues. The specimen sequenced was peripheral blood. This chain joins TRBV7-2 and TRBJ2-6, with TRBD2 as a possible D gene (7 bases). The receptor was derived from a human donor with melanoma. The CDR3 loop reads CASSLTFGGRGANVLTF. CDR3 DNA: TGTGCCAGCAGCTTAACGTTCGGGGGGCGAGGGGCCAACGTCCTGACTTTC.